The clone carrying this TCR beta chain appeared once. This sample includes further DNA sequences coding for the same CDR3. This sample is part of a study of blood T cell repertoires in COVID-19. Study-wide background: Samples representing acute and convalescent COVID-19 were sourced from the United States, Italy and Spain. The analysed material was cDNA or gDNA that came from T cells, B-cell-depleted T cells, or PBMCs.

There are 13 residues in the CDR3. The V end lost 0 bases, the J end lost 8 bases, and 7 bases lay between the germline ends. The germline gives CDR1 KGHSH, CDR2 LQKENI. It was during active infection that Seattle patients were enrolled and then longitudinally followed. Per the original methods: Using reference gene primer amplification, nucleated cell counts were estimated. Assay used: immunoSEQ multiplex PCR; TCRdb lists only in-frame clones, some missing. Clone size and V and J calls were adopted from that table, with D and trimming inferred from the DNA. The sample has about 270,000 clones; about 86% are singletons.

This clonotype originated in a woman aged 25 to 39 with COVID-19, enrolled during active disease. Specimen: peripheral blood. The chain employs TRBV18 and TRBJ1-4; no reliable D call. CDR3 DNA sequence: TGTGCCAGCTCACCACCGGGAGTGGAAAAACTGTTTTTT. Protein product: CASSPPGVEKLFF. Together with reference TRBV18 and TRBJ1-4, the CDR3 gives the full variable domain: NAGVMQNPRHLVRRRGQEARLRCSPMKGHSHVYWYRQLPEEGLKFMVYLQKENIIDESGMPKERFSAEFPKEGPSILRIQQVVRGDSAAYFCASSPPGVEKLFFGSGTQLSVL.